This T cell receptor beta chain was profiled in a study of vaccination and CD4 T cells after COVID-19. Whole-study context: Convalescent individuals exhibited SARS-CoV-2 positivity on nasal swab PCR, with fewer than ten mild and one severe presentation. In the convalescent cohort, there were six males and four females, two of them Hispanic. Samples were taken after vaccination, a median of about 73 days after dose two, with a range of 14 to 241.

Study-wide results and limits: Within the convalescent patients, a median roughly 87% of the SARS-CoV-2-reactive clones were ones that appeared only post-vaccination.

Treatment given: approximately nine-day PBMC culture with coronavirus spike peptide pools or control peptides (ViraFEST assay). V shed 7 bases, J shed 5 bases, and the junction held 3 bases outside the gene matches. This CDR3 is 12 amino acids long. An Oncomine TCR Beta short-read assay was used to sequence the DNA from cultured CD4+ T cells. Using its own MiXCR run on the PCR reads, TCRdb lists one record per CDR3 protein. The sample yields about 21,000 distinct CDR3 sequences, about 51% seen once. Remarks on this clonotype: The antigen is unknown.

Sequenced material: CD4+ T cells from blood, cultured in vitro. The TCR was taken from a human donor who had recovered from COVID-19. The chain uses TRBV5-3 and TRBJ2-7, with 10 bases that match TRBD1. TRBV5-3 is an ORF, and what it does is uncertain. CDR3 sequence reads: CARRDRGHEQYF. CDR3 in DNA: TGTGCCAGACGGGACAGGGGCCACGAGCAGTACTTC.